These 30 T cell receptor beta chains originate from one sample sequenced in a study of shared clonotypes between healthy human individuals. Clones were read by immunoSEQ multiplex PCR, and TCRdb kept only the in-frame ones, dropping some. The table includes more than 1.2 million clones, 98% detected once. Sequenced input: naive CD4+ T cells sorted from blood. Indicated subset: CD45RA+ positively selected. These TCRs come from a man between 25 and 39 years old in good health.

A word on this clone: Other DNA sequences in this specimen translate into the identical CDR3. The DNA for the CDR3 is TGTGCCAGCAGTTACGATAGCTCCTACAATGAGCAGTTCTTC. Translating it yields CASSYDSSYNEQFF. The chain joins TRBV6-6 to TRBJ2-1; D not certain. The CDR3 totals 14 residues. The germline V and J ends were trimmed by 2 bases and 0 bases, with 5 bases remaining between them. CDR1 is MNHNY and CDR2 is SVGAGI in the germline V gene (reference sequence).

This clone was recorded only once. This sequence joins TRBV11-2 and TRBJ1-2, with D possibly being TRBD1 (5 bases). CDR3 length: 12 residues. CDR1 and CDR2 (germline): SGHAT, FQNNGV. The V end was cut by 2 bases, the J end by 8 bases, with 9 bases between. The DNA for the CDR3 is TGTGCCAGCAGCTTATCAGGGTACGGCTACACCTTC. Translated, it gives CASSLSGYGYTF.

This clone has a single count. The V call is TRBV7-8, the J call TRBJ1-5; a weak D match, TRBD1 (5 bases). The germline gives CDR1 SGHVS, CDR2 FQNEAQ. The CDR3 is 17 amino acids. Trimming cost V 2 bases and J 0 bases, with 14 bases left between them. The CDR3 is CASSLRPGDYSNQPQHF. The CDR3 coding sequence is TGTGCCAGCAGCTTACGTCCGGGGGACTATAGCAATCAGCCCCAGCATTTT. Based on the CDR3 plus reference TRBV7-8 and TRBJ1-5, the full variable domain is GAGVSQSPRYKVAKRGQDVALRCDPISGHVSLFWYQQALGQGPEFLTYFQNEAQLDKSGLPSDRFFAERPEGSVSTLKIQRTQQEDSAVYLCASSLRPGDYSNQPQHFGDGTRLSIL.

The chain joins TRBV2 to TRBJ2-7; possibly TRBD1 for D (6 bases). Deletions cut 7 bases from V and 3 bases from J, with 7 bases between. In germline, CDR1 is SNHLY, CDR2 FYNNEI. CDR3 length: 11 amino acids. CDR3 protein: CASIGGYEQYF. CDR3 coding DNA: TGTGCCAGCATAGGGGGCTACGAGCAGTACTTC.

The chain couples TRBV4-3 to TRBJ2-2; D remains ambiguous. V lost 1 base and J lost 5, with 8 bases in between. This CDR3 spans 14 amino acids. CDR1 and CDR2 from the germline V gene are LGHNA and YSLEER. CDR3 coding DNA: TGCGCCAGCAGCCAAGCGGGCGAGACCGGGGAGCTGTTTTTT. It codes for CASSQAGETGELFF.

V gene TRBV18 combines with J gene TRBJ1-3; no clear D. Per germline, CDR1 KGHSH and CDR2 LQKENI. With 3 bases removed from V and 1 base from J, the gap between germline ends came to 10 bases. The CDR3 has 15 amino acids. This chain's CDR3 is CASSPTLRSGNTIYF. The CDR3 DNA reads TGTGCCAGCTCACCCACACTCCGATCTGGAAACACCATATATTTT. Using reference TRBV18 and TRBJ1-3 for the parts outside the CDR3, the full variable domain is NAGVMQNPRHLVRRRGQEARLRCSPMKGHSHVYWYRQLPEEGLKFMVYLQKENIIDESGMPKERFSAEFPKEGPSILRIQQVVRGDSAAYFCASSPTLRSGNTIYFGEGSWLTVV.

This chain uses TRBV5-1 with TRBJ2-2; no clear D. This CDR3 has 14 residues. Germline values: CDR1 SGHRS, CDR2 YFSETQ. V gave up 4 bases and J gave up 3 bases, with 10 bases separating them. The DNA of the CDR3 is TGCGCCAGCAGCCCGGCCCCGGACACCGGGGAGCTGTTTTTT. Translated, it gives CASSPAPDTGELFF.

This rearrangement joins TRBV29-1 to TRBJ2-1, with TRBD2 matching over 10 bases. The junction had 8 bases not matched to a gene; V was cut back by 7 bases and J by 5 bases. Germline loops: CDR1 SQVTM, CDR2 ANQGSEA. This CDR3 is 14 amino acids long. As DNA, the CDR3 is TGCAGCGCTCGGACTAGCGGCTTCAACAATGAGCAGTTCTTC. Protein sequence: CSARTSGFNNEQFF.

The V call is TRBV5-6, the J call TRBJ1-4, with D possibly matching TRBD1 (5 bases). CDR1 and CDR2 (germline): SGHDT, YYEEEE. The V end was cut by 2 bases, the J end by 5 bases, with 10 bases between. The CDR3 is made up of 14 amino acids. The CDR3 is CASSFGGGNEKLFF. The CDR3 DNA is TGTGCCAGCAGCTTCGGGGGAGGAAATGAAAAACTGTTTTTT.

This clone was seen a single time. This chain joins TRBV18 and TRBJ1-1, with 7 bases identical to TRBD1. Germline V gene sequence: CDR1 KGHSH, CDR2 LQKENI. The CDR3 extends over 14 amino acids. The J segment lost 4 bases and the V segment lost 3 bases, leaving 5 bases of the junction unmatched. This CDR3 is CASSPDGTATEAFF. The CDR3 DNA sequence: TGTGCCAGCTCACCCGACGGGACAGCCACTGAAGCTTTCTTT.

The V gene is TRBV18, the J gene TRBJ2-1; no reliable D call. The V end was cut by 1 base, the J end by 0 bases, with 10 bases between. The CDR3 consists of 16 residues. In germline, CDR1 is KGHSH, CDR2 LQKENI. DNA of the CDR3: TGTGCCAGCTCACCACTAGAGCACAGCTCCTACAATGAGCAGTTCTTC. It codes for CASSPLEHSSYNEQFF.

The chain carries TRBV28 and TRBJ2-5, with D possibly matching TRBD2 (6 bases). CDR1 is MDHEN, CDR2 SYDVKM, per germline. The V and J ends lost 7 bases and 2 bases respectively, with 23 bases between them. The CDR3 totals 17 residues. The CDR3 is CASIQNRDFTSQETQYF. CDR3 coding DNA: TGTGCCAGCATCCAAAACCGGGACTTCACTTCACAAGAGACCCAGTACTTC.

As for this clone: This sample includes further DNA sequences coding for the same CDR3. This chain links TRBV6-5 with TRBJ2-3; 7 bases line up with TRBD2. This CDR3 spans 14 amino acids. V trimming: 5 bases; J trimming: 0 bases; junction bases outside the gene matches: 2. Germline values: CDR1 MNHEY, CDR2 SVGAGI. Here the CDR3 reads CASSLAASTDTQYF. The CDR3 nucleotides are TGTGCCAGCAGTCTAGCGGCTAGCACAGATACGCAGTATTTT.

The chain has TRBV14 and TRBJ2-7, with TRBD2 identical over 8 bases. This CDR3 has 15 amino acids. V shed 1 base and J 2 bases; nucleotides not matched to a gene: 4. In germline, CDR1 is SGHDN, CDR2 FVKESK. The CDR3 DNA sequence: TGTGCCAGCAGCCAAGGGTTTAGCGGGACCTACGAGCAGTACTTC. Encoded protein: CASSQGFSGTYEQYF. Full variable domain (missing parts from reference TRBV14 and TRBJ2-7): EAGVTQFPSHSVIEKGQTVTLRCDPISGHDNLYWYRRVMGKEIKFLLHFVKESKQDESGMPNNRFLAERTGGTYSTLKVQPAELEDSGVYFCASSQGFSGTYEQYFGPGTRLTVT.

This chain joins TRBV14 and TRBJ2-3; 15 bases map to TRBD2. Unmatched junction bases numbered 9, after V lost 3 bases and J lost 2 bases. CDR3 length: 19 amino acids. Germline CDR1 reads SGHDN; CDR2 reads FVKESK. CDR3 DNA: TGTGCCAGCAGCCACCTCCCGGGACTAGCGGGAGGCACCACAGATACGCAGTATTTT. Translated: CASSHLPGLAGGTTDTQYF.

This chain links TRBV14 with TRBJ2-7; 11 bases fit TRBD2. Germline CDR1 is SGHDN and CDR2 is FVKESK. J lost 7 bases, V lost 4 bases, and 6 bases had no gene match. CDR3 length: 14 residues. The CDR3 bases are TGTGCCAGCAGCCGTAGCGGGAGGGCTGGGGAGCAGTACTTC. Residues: CASSRSGRAGEQYF.

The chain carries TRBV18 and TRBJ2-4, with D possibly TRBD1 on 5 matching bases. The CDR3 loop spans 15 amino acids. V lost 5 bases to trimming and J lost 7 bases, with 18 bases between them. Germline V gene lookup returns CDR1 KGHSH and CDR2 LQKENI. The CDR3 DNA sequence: TGTGCCAGCTCATCGACAGAACCTGTATCGAACATTCAGTACTTC. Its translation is CASSSTEPVSNIQYF. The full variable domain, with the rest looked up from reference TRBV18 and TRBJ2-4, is NAGVMQNPRHLVRRRGQEARLRCSPMKGHSHVYWYRQLPEEGLKFMVYLQKENIIDESGMPKERFSAEFPKEGPSILRIQQVVRGDSAAYFCASSSTEPVSNIQYFGAGTRLSVL.

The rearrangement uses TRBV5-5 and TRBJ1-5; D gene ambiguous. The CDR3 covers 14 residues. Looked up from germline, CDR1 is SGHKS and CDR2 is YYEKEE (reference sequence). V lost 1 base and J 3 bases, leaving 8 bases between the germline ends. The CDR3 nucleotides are TGTGCCAGCAGCTTGAGCAGCTACAATCAGCCCCAGCATTTT. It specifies CASSLSSYNQPQHF.

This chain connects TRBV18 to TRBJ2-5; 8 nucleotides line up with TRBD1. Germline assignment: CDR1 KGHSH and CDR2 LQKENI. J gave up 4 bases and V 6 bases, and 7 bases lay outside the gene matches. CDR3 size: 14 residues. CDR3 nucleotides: TGTGCCAGCTCCCCCAGGGACAGGATAGAGACCCAGTACTTC. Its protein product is CASSPRDRIETQYF.

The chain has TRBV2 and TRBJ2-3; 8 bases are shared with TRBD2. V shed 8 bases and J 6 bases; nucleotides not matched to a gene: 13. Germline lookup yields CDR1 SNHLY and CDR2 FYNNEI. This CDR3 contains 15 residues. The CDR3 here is CASGAVGLEFDTQYF. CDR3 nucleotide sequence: TGTGCCAGCGGGGCAGTGGGACTAGAATTCGATACGCAGTATTTT. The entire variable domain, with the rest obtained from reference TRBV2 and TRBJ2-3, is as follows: EPEVTQTPSHQVTQMGQEVILRCVPISNHLYFYWYRQILGQKVEFLVSFYNNEISEKSEIFDDQFSVERPDGSNFTLKIRSTKLEDSAMYFCASGAVGLEFDTQYFGPGTRLTVL.

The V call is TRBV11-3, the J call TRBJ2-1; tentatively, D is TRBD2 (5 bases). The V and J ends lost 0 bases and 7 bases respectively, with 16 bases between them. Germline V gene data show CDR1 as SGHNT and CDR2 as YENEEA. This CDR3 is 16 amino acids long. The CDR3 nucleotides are TGTGCCAGCAGCTTAGATCCGGGAATCCCTTCGAATGAGCAGTTCTTC. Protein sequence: CASSLDPGIPSNEQFF.

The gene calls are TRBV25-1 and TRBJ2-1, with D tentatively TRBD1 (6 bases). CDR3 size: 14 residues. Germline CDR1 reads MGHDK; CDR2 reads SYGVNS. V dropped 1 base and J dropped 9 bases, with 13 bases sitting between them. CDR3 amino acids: CASSESHTGSEQFF. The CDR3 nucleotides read TGTGCCAGCAGTGAATCGCATACAGGGAGTGAGCAGTTCTTC.

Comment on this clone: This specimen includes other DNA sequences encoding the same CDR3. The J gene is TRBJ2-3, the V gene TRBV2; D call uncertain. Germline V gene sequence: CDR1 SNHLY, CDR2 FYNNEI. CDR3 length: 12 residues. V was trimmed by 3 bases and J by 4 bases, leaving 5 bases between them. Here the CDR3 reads CASSDRADTQYF. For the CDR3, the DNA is TGTGCCAGCAGTGACCGGGCAGATACGCAGTATTTT.

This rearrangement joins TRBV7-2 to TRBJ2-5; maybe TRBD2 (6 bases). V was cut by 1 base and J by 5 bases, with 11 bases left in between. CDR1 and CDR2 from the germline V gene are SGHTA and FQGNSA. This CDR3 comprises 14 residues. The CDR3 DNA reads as TGTGCCAGCAGCTTAGTAACCCTAGCGGAGACCCAGTACTTC. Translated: CASSLVTLAETQYF. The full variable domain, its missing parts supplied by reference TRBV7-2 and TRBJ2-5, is GAGVSQSPSNKVTEKGKDVELRCDPISGHTALYWYRQSLGQGLEFLIYFQGNSAPDKSGLPSDRFSAERTGGSVSTLTIQRTQQEDSAVYLCASSLVTLAETQYFGPGTRLLVL.

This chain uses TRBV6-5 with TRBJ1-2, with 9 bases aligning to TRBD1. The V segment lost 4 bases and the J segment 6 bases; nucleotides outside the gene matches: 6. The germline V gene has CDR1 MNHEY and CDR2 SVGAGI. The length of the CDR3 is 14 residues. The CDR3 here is CASSWGQGSDGYTF. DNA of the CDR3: TGTGCCAGCAGTTGGGGACAGGGTTCTGATGGCTACACCTTC.

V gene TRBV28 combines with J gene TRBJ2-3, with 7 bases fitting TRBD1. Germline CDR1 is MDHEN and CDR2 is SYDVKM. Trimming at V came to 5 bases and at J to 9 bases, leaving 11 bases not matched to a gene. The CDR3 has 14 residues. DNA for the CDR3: TGTGCCAGCAGTCCTGGACAGGAGCATGACACGCAGTATTTT. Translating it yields CASSPGQEHDTQYF.

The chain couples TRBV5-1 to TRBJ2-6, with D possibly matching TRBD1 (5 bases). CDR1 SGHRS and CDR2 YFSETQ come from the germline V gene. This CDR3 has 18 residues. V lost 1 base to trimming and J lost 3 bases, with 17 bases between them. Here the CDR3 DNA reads TGCGCCAGCAGCTTGTCTGGCAGGGCTAATTTTGGGGCCAACGTCCTGACTTTC. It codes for CASSLSGRANFGANVLTF.

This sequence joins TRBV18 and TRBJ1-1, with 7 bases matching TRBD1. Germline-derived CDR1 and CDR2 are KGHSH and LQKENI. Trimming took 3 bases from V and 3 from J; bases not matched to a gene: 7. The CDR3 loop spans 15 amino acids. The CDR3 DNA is TGTGCCAGCTCACCCCTACAGGGGTCGGACACTGAAGCTTTCTTT. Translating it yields CASSPLQGSDTEAFF.

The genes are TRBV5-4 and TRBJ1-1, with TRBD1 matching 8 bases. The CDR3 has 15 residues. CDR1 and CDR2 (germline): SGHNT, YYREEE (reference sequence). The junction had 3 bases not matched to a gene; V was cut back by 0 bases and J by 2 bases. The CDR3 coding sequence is TGTGCCAGCAGCTTGGCGGGACAGGTAAACACTGAAGCTTTCTTT. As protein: CASSLAGQVNTEAFF.

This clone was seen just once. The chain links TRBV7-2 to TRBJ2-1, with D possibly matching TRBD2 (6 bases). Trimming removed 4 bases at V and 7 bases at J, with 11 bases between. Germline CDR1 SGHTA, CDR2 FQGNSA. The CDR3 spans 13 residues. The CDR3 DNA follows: TGTGCCAGCAGCTACCGCGGGGTGAATGAGCAGTTCTTC. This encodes CASSYRGVNEQFF.